Each of the 5 T cell receptor beta chains below was sequenced from the same sample in a study of shared clonotypes between healthy human individuals. Sequenced by immunoSEQ multiplex PCR; TCRdb stores in-frame clones only, minus some. Among under 600,000 clones listed, roughly 98% were seen once. Positively selected for CCR7, the CD45RO-negative cells used as naive CD8 cells excluded terminally differentiated effector memory CD45RA+ cells. Sequencing was carried out using naive CD8+ T cells sorted from blood. The receptors originated from a man aged 30-40 years in good health.

The chain employs TRBV19 and TRBJ1-1; the D gene is possibly TRBD1 (5 bases). CDR1 is LNHDA and CDR2 is SQIVND in the germline V gene (reference sequence). V was pared by 3 bases and J by 4 bases, with 9 bases between. This CDR3 has 13 residues. CDR3 sequence reads: CASSMGRSTEAFF. In DNA, the CDR3 is TGTGCCAGTAGTATGGGACGTAGCACTGAAGCTTTCTTT.

The V and J genes are TRBV28 and TRBJ1-2; TRBD1 is a possible D gene (6 bases). CDR1 is MDHEN, CDR2 SYDVKM, per germline. Trimming pared 6 bases from V and 4 bases from J, leaving 24 bases between. This CDR3 has 17 residues. The CDR3 spells CASSLRDTVFITYGYTF. For the CDR3, the DNA is TGTGCCAGCAGCCTCCGGGACACCGTGTTTATAACCTATGGCTACACCTTC.

CDR3: CATRKVGMNEQYF. CDR3 DNA: TGTGCCACCAGGAAAGTTGGTATGAACGAGCAGTACTTC. The chain combines TRBV15 with TRBJ2-7; no reliable D call. Germline CDR1 LNHNV, CDR2 YYDKDF (reference sequence). Trimming removed 6 bases at V and 5 bases at J, with 14 bases between. The CDR3 is 13 amino acids.

The V call is TRBV5-1, the J call TRBJ1-1; maybe TRBD1 (5 bases). The ends were cut back, 1 base at V and 0 bases at J, with 13 bases in the middle. This CDR3 is 16 amino acids long. Germline-derived CDR1 and CDR2 are SGHRS and YFSETQ. For the CDR3, the DNA is TGCGCCAGCAGCTTGTTTCAGGGCGGAATGAACACTGAAGCTTTCTTT. Residues: CASSLFQGGMNTEAFF. Full variable domain (rest looked up from reference TRBV5-1 and TRBJ1-1): KAGVTQTPRYLIKTRGQQVTLSCSPISGHRSVSWYQQTPGQGLQFLFEYFSETQRNKGNFPGRFSGRQFSNSRSEMNVSTLELGDSALYLCASSLFQGGMNTEAFFGQGTRLTVV.

The V gene is TRBV19, the J gene TRBJ2-1; tentative D call: TRBD1 (6 bases). This CDR3 has 13 residues. Germline loops: CDR1 LNHDA, CDR2 SQIVND (reference sequence). Deletions cut 11 bases from V and 9 bases from J, with 20 bases between. The DNA for the CDR3 is TGTGCCTCCTGGGCAGGGGCGGGTGCTGAGCAGTTCTTC. It is translated as CASWAGAGAEQFF.